These 17 T cell receptor beta chains were all obtained from the same sample, sequenced in a study of identical twins. TCRdb analysed the 5' RACE reads with MiXCR anew, one entry per CDR3 protein. This sample has over 500,000 distinct CDR3 sequences; roughly 21% occur once, and the top ten carry around 0.9%. These data also featured in a second study, about T cells expressing NK-cell markers.

The sequencing sample was made of CD4+ T cells sorted from blood. The receptors were sampled from a young woman in good health.

V usage is TRBV5-6 and J usage is TRBJ2-3; no clear D. CDR3 length equals 15 residues. V shed 3 bases and J shed 3 bases, with 14 bases lying between them. The V gene's germline CDR1 is SGHDT and CDR2 YYEEEE. The CDR3 sequence: CASSSPSGKTDTQYF. As DNA, the CDR3 is TGTGCCAGCAGCTCCCCGTCGGGCAAGACAGATACGCAGTATTTT.

The count of this clonotype is one. The CDR3 sequence: CASSPSTQGPTEAFF. In DNA, the CDR3 is TGTGCCAGCAGCCCGTCTACCCAGGGGCCCACTGAAGCTTTCTTT. This chain uses TRBV7-2 with TRBJ1-1; TRBD1 might be the D (6 bases). This CDR3 comprises 15 residues. Germline loops: CDR1 SGHTA, CDR2 FQGNSA. V was trimmed by 5 bases and J by 4 bases, leaving 17 bases between them.

The chain carries TRBV19 and TRBJ2-5; D is unclear. The V gene lost 1 base and the J gene lost 5 bases, with 14 bases spanning the gap. Germline loops: CDR1 LNHDA, CDR2 SQIVND (reference sequence). The CDR3 sequence is 15 residues long. The CDR3 DNA is TGTGCCAGTAGTATAGGTCCGTTCACCCAGGAGACCCAGTACTTC. Translation: CASSIGPFTQETQYF. The complete variable domain, with remaining parts taken from reference TRBV19 and TRBJ2-5, reads DGGITQSPKYLFRKEGQNVTLSCEQNLNHDAMYWYRQDPGQGLRLIYYSQIVNDFQKGDIAEGYSVSREKKESFPLTVTSAQKNPTAFYLCASSIGPFTQETQYFGPGTRLLVL.

The chain links TRBV20-1 to TRBJ1-2; a possible D gene is TRBD1 (5 bases). Germline V CDR1 and CDR2: DFQATT, SNEGSKA (reference sequence). The CDR3 loop spans 14 amino acids. V gave up 6 bases and J gave up 5 bases, with 19 bases separating them. CDR3 coding DNA: TGCAGTGCAGTCGGGGCAGGGACCGATTATGGCTACACCTTC. This gives the protein CSAVGAGTDYGYTF.

This clonotype was detected a few times. The V and J genes are TRBV7-9 and TRBJ1-2; possibly TRBD1 for D (6 bases). V lost 5 bases and J lost 4, with 20 bases in between. Germline CDR1 reads SEHNR; CDR2 reads FQNEAQ (reference sequence). This CDR3 spans 16 amino acids. The CDR3, as DNA: TGTGCCAGCAGCCCCAAGGGGGGGGCAACTCCCTATGGCTACACCTTC. Translating it yields CASSPKGGATPYGYTF.

This clonotype was recorded many times. The V and J genes are TRBV12-3 or TRBV12-4 and TRBJ1-2; a weak D match, TRBD1 (5 bases). V gave up 6 bases and J gave up 4 bases, with 18 bases separating them. The CDR3 contains 15 residues. CDR3 amino acids: CASSLGLQSGYGYTF. In nucleotides, the CDR3 is TGTGCCAGCAGCCTGGGACTCCAGAGTGGCTATGGCTACACCTTC.

This chain joins TRBV5-5 and TRBJ2-1; maybe TRBD2 (7 bases). The CDR3 extends over 15 amino acids. The V end was cut by 5 bases, the J end by 5 bases, with 17 bases between. CDR1 is SGHKS and CDR2 is YYEKEE in the germline V gene (reference sequence). Here the CDR3 reads CASRPRGGGHNEQFF. The CDR3 nucleotides read TGTGCCAGCAGACCCCGTGGGGGGGGCCACAATGAGCAGTTCTTC.

In this sample, this clonotype turned up a few times. This sequence joins TRBV10-3 and TRBJ2-1; TRBD1 agrees at 9 bases. The CDR3 extends over 12 amino acids. V lost 5 bases and J lost 15; bases outside the gene matches: 8. Germline V gene data show CDR1 as ENHRY and CDR2 as SYGVKD. The CDR3 sequence: CAISRDREWLFF. The DNA for the CDR3 is TGTGCCATCAGTAGGGACAGGGAATGGTTGTTCTTC.

V gene TRBV20-1 combines with J gene TRBJ2-7; D is possibly TRBD1 (6 bases). CDR1 DFQATT and CDR2 SNEGSKA come from the germline V gene (reference sequence). The V end lost 5 bases, the J end lost 3 bases, and 20 bases lay between the germline ends. This CDR3 comprises 15 residues. The DNA of the CDR3 is TGCAGTGCTGGGGGCCGGCGGAAGGGGCACTACGAGCAGTACTTC. This gives the protein CSAGGRRKGHYEQYF.

The chain couples TRBV5-5 to TRBJ1-4; the D gene is possibly TRBD1 (6 bases). The CDR3 consists of 16 residues. Germline CDR1 SGHKS, CDR2 YYEKEE (reference sequence). Trimming cost V 3 bases and J 0 bases, with 12 bases left between them. CDR3 loop: CASSSGQFATNEKLFF. DNA of the CDR3: TGTGCCAGCAGCTCCGGACAGTTTGCAACTAATGAAAAACTGTTTTTT.

This clonotype has more than one count but fewer than ten. The chain uses TRBV27 and TRBJ2-7, with 8 bases fitting TRBD2. The CDR3 totals 13 residues. The trim removed 7 bases at V and 7 bases at J, leaving 9 bases unmatched. Germline V lookup: CDR1 MNHEY, CDR2 SMNVEV (reference sequence). CDR3 DNA: TGTGCCAGCACCCCGGGAGCGGGGGCGGAGCAGTACTTC. Encoded protein: CASTPGAGAEQYF.

This clonotype was seen a handful of times. The rearrangement links TRBV10-3 to TRBJ1-2; a possible D gene is TRBD1 (5 bases). The CDR3 spans 17 residues. Germline V gives CDR1 ENHRY, CDR2 SYGVKD. V was cut by 1 base and J by 5 bases, with 20 bases left in between. The CDR3 nucleotides read TGTGCCATCAGTGAGTTTTCCTCCGAGACAGCTCTTTATGGCTACACCTTC. Translating it yields CAISEFSSETALYGYTF.

The gene calls are TRBV20-1 and TRBJ2-5; 8 bases are a match to TRBD2. The CDR3 runs to 14 residues. Trimming removed 6 bases from V and 6 bases from J; junction bases left unmatched: 12. Germline assignment: CDR1 DFQATT and CDR2 SNEGSKA (reference sequence). This CDR3 reads CSAQGSGGAKTQYF. CDR3 nucleotides: TGCAGTGCCCAGGGATCCGGGGGGGCGAAGACCCAGTACTTC.

The gene calls are TRBV7-2 and TRBJ2-3; TRBD2 aligns across 7 bases. The CDR3 extends over 17 amino acids. The germline V gene has CDR1 SGHTA and CDR2 FQGNSA. J lost 6 bases, V lost 2 bases, and 14 bases had no gene match. The CDR3 nucleotides read TGTGCCAGCAGCTTAAACCTACCTAGCGGAGGGCGGGATACGCAGTATTTT. The encoded protein is CASSLNLPSGGRDTQYF.

The chain couples TRBV20-1 to TRBJ2-7; TRBD2 matches 13 bases. There are 15 residues in the CDR3. V shed 5 bases and J 5 bases; nucleotides not matched to a gene: 9. Germline lookup yields CDR1 DFQATT and CDR2 SNEGSKA (reference sequence). The CDR3 DNA sequence: TGCAGTGCTCCACACCGGACTAGCGGGAGCAACGAGCAGTACTTC. Translation: CSAPHRTSGSNEQYF.

A few counts support this clonotype. The chain couples TRBV6-5 to TRBJ2-4, with D tentatively TRBD1 (5 bases). The CDR3 sequence is 14 residues long. Trimming stripped 0 bases from V and 9 bases from J, with 12 bases between. CDR1 is MNHEY and CDR2 is SVGAGI in the germline V gene. The CDR3 sequence is CASSYSPRVGIQYF. Here the CDR3 DNA reads TGTGCCAGCAGTTACTCTCCCAGGGTGGGCATTCAGTACTTC.

The V gene is TRBV6-8, the J gene TRBJ2-3; 8 bases agree with TRBD2. Germline CDR1 is MNHGY and CDR2 is SAAAGT. Losses at the gene ends were 6 bases for V and 6 bases for J; bases not matched to a gene: 11. This CDR3 has 15 residues. CDR3 coding DNA: TGTGCCAGCAGATCAAAGGGACTAGAGGTCGATACGCAGTATTTT. This encodes CASRSKGLEVDTQYF.